These 5 T cell receptor beta chains originate from one sample sequenced in a study of CD8 T cells in Susac syndrome. After extraction with the RNeasy kit, roughly 0.5 to 1 ug of the RNA was reverse transcribed using random hexamers. TCRdb used MiXCR to reprocess the immunoSEQ multiplex PCR reads, holding one entry per CDR3 protein. The data show roughly 120,000 distinct CDR3 sequences, about 92% seen once. The sample taken for sequencing was CD4+ T cells from PBMCs. The receptors stem from a human donor with multiple sclerosis.

The genes are TRBV10-3 and TRBJ1-2; TRBD1 matches 9 bases. After removal of 5 bases from V and 5 bases from J, the junction contained 3 bases not matched to a gene. CDR1 and CDR2 (germline): ENHRY, SYGVKD. This CDR3 is built from 13 residues. CDR3 bases: TGTGCCATCAGTCCGGGGACAGGGTATGGCTACACCTTC. Protein: CAISPGTGYGYTF.

The CDR3 sequence: CAIGGETQYF. The CDR3 coding sequence is TGTGCCATCGGGGGCGAGACCCAGTACTTC. The V gene is TRBV2, the J gene TRBJ2-5; the D call may be TRBD1 or TRBD2 (6 bases each). The V gene's germline CDR1 is SNHLY and CDR2 FYNNEI. The CDR3 length is 10 residues. Trimming left V 10 bases short and J 5 bases short, with 8 bases between.

This clonotype was recorded only once. V and J are TRBV11-3 and TRBJ2-5; 7 nucleotides agree with TRBD1. CDR1 is SGHNT, CDR2 YENEEA, per germline. V trimming: 5 bases; J trimming: 5 bases; junction bases outside the gene matches: 8. The CDR3 totals 14 residues. The CDR3 DNA sequence: TGTGCCAGCAGCCAAGGTGGGACAGTCGAGACCCAGTACTTC. Its translation is CASSQGGTVETQYF.

J is TRBJ1-6 and V is TRBV10-3; no clear D gene. The CDR3 spans 16 residues. V lost 2 bases and J 0 bases, leaving 8 bases between the germline ends. Germline-derived CDR1 and CDR2 are ENHRY and SYGVKD. The CDR3 loop reads CAISESTGSYNSPLHF. The DNA for the CDR3 is TGTGCCATCAGTGAGAGCACCGGCTCCTATAATTCACCCCTCCACTTT.

This clonotype was observed a single time. The chain carries TRBV7-2 and TRBJ1-2; D unclear. The V and J ends lost 1 base and 6 bases respectively, with 12 bases between them. Looked up from germline, CDR1 is SGHTA and CDR2 is FQGNSA. CDR3 length: 14 residues. The CDR3 region has the DNA TGTGCCAGCAGCTTAGGACCGGGGAGGGATGGCTACACCTTC. Translated, it gives CASSLGPGRDGYTF.